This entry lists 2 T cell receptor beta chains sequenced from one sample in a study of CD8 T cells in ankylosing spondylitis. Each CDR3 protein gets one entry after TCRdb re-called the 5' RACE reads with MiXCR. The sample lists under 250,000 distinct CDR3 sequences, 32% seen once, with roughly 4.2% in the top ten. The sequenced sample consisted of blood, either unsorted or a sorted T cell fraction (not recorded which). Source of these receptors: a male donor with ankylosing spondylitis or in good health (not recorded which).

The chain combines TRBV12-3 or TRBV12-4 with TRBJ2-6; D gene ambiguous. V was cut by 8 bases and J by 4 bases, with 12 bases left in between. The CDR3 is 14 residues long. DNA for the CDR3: TGTGCCAGCTCTCGGAGCGCCGGGGCCAACGTCCTGACTTTC. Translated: CASSRSAGANVLTF.

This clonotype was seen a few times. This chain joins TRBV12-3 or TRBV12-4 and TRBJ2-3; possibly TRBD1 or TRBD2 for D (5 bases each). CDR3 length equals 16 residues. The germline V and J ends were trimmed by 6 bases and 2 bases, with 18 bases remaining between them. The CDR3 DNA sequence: TGTGCCAGCAGGATCAACGCCGGGGCCCTCACAGATACGCAGTATTTT. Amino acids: CASRINAGALTDTQYF.